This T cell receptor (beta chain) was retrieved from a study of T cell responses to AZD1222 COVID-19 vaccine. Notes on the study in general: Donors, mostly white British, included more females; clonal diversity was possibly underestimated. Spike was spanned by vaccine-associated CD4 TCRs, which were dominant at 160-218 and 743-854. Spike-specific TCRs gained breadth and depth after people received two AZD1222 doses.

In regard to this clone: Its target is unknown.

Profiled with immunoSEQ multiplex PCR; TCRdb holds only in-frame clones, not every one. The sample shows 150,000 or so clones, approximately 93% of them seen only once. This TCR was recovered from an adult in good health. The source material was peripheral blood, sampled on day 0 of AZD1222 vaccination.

The chain's CDR3 is CASSAPGYNQPQHF. In DNA, the CDR3 is TGTGCCAGCAGCGCCCCAGGGTACAATCAGCCCCAGCATTTT. V gene TRBV13 combines with J gene TRBJ1-5, with D tentatively TRBD1 (5 bases). The germline CDR1 and CDR2 sequences are PRHDT and FYEKMQ (reference sequence). The CDR3 has 14 amino acids. Trimming removed 5 bases at V and 3 bases at J, with 11 bases between.